This passage covers 14 T cell receptor beta chains from one sample sequenced in a study of blood T cell repertoires in COVID-19. This table comes from immunoSEQ multiplex PCR, and its TCRdb copy is limited to in-frame clones, with some not included. The data show 200,000 to 250,000 clones, approximately 77% seen once. Sequences were obtained from peripheral blood. The receptors here all came from an elderly woman with acute or convalescent COVID-19.

The chain is built from TRBV6-2 or TRBV6-3 and TRBJ1-5; possible D gene TRBD1, 6 bases. V was pared by 4 bases and J by 6 bases, with 16 bases between. CDR1 and CDR2 from the germline V gene are MNHEY and SVGEGT. This CDR3 is built from 15 residues. The CDR3 protein is CASSSTTGMGQPQHF. CDR3 DNA: TGTGCCAGCAGTTCTACGACAGGAATGGGTCAGCCCCAGCATTTT.

The chain carries TRBV5-6 and TRBJ1-1; 8 bases fit TRBD1. Trimming cost V 2 bases and J 3 bases; bases outside gene matches: 3. This CDR3 is built from 14 residues. Germline V gene lookup returns CDR1 SGHDT and CDR2 YYEEEE. CDR3 in DNA: TGTGCCAGCAGCTTCGGGACAGGTGACACTGAAGCTTTCTTT. It yields the protein CASSFGTGDTEAFF.

This chain links TRBV11-3 with TRBJ1-6; D gene uncertain. The germline gives CDR1 SGHNT, CDR2 YENEEA. This CDR3 contains 15 residues. V dropped 3 bases and J dropped 7 bases, with 13 bases sitting between them. The CDR3 DNA reads TGTGCCAGCAGCTTTACGCAGATCAACAATTCACCCCTCCACTTT. Translated: CASSFTQINNSPLHF. The variable domain in full, with the rest retrieved from reference TRBV11-3 and TRBJ1-6, is EAGVVQSPRYKIIEKKQPVAFWCNPISGHNTLYWYLQNLGQGPELLIRYENEEAVDDSQLPKDRFSAERLKGVDSTLKIQPAELGDSAVYLCASSFTQINNSPLHFGNGTRLTVT.

The CDR3 coding sequence is TGTGCCAGCAGCTCATCGGGACAGGGATCTTATGGCTACACCTTC. This translates into CASSSSGQGSYGYTF. The genes are TRBV7-9 and TRBJ1-2; 9 bases match TRBD1. From germline, CDR1 is SEHNR and CDR2 FQNEAQ (reference sequence). This CDR3 comprises 15 residues. V lost 4 bases, J lost 5 bases, and 8 bases stayed unmatched.

This clone turned up a few times. The CDR3 loop reads CASNAGGIDYGYTF. CDR3 DNA sequence: TGTGCCAGCAACGCAGGGGGCATTGACTATGGCTACACCTTC. The rearrangement joins TRBV6-5 to TRBJ1-2, with TRBD1 identical over 8 bases. CDR3 length equals 14 residues. V shed 7 bases, J shed 3 bases, and the junction held 7 bases outside the gene matches. Germline loops: CDR1 MNHEY, CDR2 SVGAGI.

This clone was seen more than once but under ten times. The chain joins TRBV5-5 to TRBJ1-5; unclear D gene. With 5 bases removed from V and 2 bases from J, the gap between germline ends came to 14 bases. Germline-derived CDR1 and CDR2 are SGHKS and YYEKEE (reference sequence). The length of the CDR3 is 15 residues. In nucleotides, the CDR3 is TGTGCCAGCAGTATCCGGGGTTTGGGCAATCAGCCCCAGCATTTT. Residues: CASSIRGLGNQPQHF. The full variable domain, rest sourced from reference TRBV5-5 and TRBJ1-5, is DAGVTQSPTHLIKTRGQQVTLRCSPISGHKSVSWYQQVLGQGPQFIFQYYEKEERGRGNFPDRFSARQFPNYSSELNVNALLLGDSALYLCASSIRGLGNQPQHFGDGTRLSIL.

This rearrangement joins TRBV7-9 to TRBJ1-3; D is undetermined. The CDR3 contains 14 residues. Germline V gives CDR1 SEHNR, CDR2 FQNEAQ (reference sequence). Trimming left V 5 bases short and J 0 bases short, with 8 bases between. The CDR3 sequence is CASSHNLSGNTIYF. CDR3 nucleotides: TGTGCCAGCAGCCACAATCTCTCTGGAAACACCATATATTTT.

The V gene is TRBV3-1 (or the pseudogene TRBV3-2), the J gene TRBJ1-1; D is undetermined. CDR1 and CDR2 (germline): LGHDT, YNNKEL (reference sequence). This CDR3 is built from 13 residues. V gave up 9 bases and J gave up 4 bases, with 15 bases separating them. The CDR3 nucleotides are TGTGCCAGTATGAGGAGGGAGGGCACTGAAGCTTTCTTT. Translated: CASMRREGTEAFF.

The V and J genes are TRBV3-1 (or the pseudogene TRBV3-2) and TRBJ2-1; 13 bases match TRBD2. CDR1 LGHDT and CDR2 YNNKEL come from the germline V gene (reference sequence). Trimming cost V 1 base and J 9 bases; bases outside gene matches: 6. The CDR3 totals 16 residues. The CDR3 loop is CASSQALAGGSSEQFF. CDR3 nucleotides: TGTGCCAGCAGCCAAGCACTAGCGGGGGGGAGTAGTGAGCAGTTCTTC.

V gene TRBV3-1 (or the pseudogene TRBV3-2) combines with J gene TRBJ1-6, with TRBD1 matching 7 bases. Germline assignment: CDR1 LGHDT and CDR2 YNNKEL (reference sequence). The junction had 5 bases not matched to a gene; V was cut back by 0 bases and J by 9 bases. This CDR3 has 15 residues. CDR3 DNA: TGTGCCAGCAGCCAAGATACAGGGGCTGCTTCACCCCTCCACTTT. This sequence encodes CASSQDTGAASPLHF.

The rearrangement links TRBV19 to TRBJ1-4; 10 positions agree with TRBD1. V shed 6 bases, J shed 8 bases, and the junction held 6 bases outside the gene matches. The CDR3 covers 14 residues. From germline, CDR1 is LNHDA and CDR2 SQIVND (reference sequence). For the CDR3, the DNA is TGTGCCAGTAGACCTGACAGGGGGCAGGAAAAACTGTTTTTT. Its translation is CASRPDRGQEKLFF.

This clone was observed once. V usage is TRBV29-1 and J usage is TRBJ2-5; 9 bases match TRBD1. Germline lookup yields CDR1 SQVTM and CDR2 ANQGSEA. The junction had 5 bases not matched to a gene; V was cut back by 5 bases and J by 4 bases. CDR3 length: 13 amino acids. The CDR3 DNA reads TGCAGCGTTACAGGGGGCGGAGGAGAGACCCAGTACTTC. The encoded protein is CSVTGGGGETQYF.

V usage is TRBV29-1 and J usage is TRBJ2-1; TRBD2 matches 15 bases. This CDR3 has 17 amino acids. V was clipped by 7 bases and J by 0 bases; unmatched bases: 7. The germline gives CDR1 SQVTM, CDR2 ANQGSEA. CDR3 DNA sequence: TGCAGCGGGTCCGGGACTAGCGGGGGGTACTCCTACAATGAGCAGTTCTTC. This codes for CSGSGTSGGYSYNEQFF.

This rearrangement joins TRBV18 to TRBJ2-7; the D gene is possibly TRBD2 (5 bases). The V and J ends lost 4 bases and 5 bases respectively, with 9 bases between them. CDR1 and CDR2 (germline): KGHSH, LQKENI. The CDR3 contains 12 residues. The CDR3: CASSLGVNEQYF. In DNA, the CDR3 is TGTGCCAGCTCACTCGGGGTGAACGAGCAGTACTTC.